Described below is a single T cell receptor beta chain sequence and its context. The target antigen is unknown. The sample carries other DNA sequences with the same CDR3. These data originate in a study of shared clonotypes between healthy human individuals. Study-level points and caveats: As a rule, naive subsets had a larger estimated richness than memory subsets. When naive CD4 clonotypes were compared across a handful of donors, about 4.9% were shared. Even with large depth, rarefaction showed that sorted-subset sequencing was incomplete.

The V and J ends lost 2 bases and 2 bases respectively, with 5 bases between them. Germline CDR1 is SGDLS and CDR2 is YYNGEE. The CDR3 is 13 amino acids. Selected positively for CCR7 and CD45RO-negative, naive CD8 cells excluded terminally differentiated effector memory CD45RA+ cells. Using immunoSEQ multiplex PCR, the repertoire was profiled, and TCRdb retains in-frame clones only, with some absent. The profile shows around 2.1 million clones, approximately 94% of them singletons. This clonotype was sampled from a man younger than 30 in good health. Some clones in this sample may be carry-over from other donors' samples. Sequencing was carried out using naive CD8+ T cells from PBMCs. This rearrangement joins TRBV9 to TRBJ1-5, with unresolved D. CDR3: CASSVRGNQPQHF. The DNA for the CDR3 is TGTGCCAGCAGCGTTAGGGGCAATCAGCCCCAGCATTTT.